Detailed here is one TCR beta chain. What this receptor recognizes is not known. The sample holds no much larger clone one base away, and base qualities are not on file. These data are taken from a study of T cell responses to AZD1222 COVID-19 vaccine (dated by TCRdb to 2020 to 2023). About the study as a whole: TCR sequencing was performed for approximately 240 trial participants, of whom about 200 were given two doses of AZD1222 and around 26 were given two doses of MenACWY control vaccine. Enrollment into the trials was organized by age into subgroups of 18-55, 56-69 and 70-plus years, and those subgroups contained approximately 150, 30 and 60 TCR-sequenced participants, respectively.

The CDR3 regions of human TCRbeta chains were analyzed by immunosequencing. As for the original processing: TCRs in the repertoires were compared against a reference library of SARS-CoV-2-specific TCRs that had been generated with the MIRA antigen-specificity platform. Breadth was defined as the fraction of unique TCRs that were SARS-CoV-2-associated. Depth was defined as the fraction of total T cells that were SARS-CoV-2-associated. Using the MIRA data, every spike-specific TCR was mapped to the spike region that the TCR reacted to and assigned to either a CD4 or a CD8 class. Log10-transformed breadth and depth values were compared by one-way ANOVA with Sidak's multiple comparisons tests. Held by TCRdb, this immuneACCESS table contains in-frame sequences only and omits some clones. Under half of the omission traces to an unresolved V gene where checked; the cause of the rest is unknown. That table furnishes V, J and clone size, whereas the DNA furnished D and trimming. The sample contains about 130,000 clones, roughly 93% of them found a single time. The ten largest make up 1.1% of the sample.

According to the study, the label for this sample's time point signals: about 28 days (+/-7) after the second vaccine dose. AZD1222 recipients with second doses at about 4 weeks or about 12 weeks were pooled, because spike-specific TCR depth and breadth did not differ between schedules. The vaccinee samples were drawn from two UK trials, COV001 and COV002, one of which was a single-blind randomized controlled phase 2/3 trial testing AZD1222 (ChAdOx1 nCoV-19) in healthy adults. Trial participant PBMC samples were collected at day 0 and day 28 after the second dose for TCRbeta chain sequencing. The junction shows trimming of 3 bases on V and 1 base on J, plus 4 bases between the germline ends. The CDR3 contains 13 residues, cysteine and phenylalanine counted. The sequence is cut down to CDR3 DNA, 39 bases in frame from base 1. Taken from the germline V gene, the CDR1 and CDR2 loops are SGHTA and FQGTGA.

Overall study outcomes, separate from this receptor: Reportedly, almost half of the unique spike-specific TCRs recognized epitopes lying outside the regions that are mutated in the B.1.351 and B.1.1.7 variants. Because no day 14 peak-response samples were available, the repertoires could be characterized only after the peak T cell response. Most participants were white British and females outnumbered males, and the authors suggested that clonal diversity may have been underestimated. The vaccine-associated CD4 TCRs covered the entire spike protein, and the dominant responses fell in regions 160-218 and 743-854. A significant rise in spike-specific TCR breadth and depth was observed after two AZD1222 doses relative to day 0 and relative to MenACWY recipients. The 56-69-year group was small, and its depth increase did not reach significance, likely because of low power. Only a handful of AZD1222 recipients were SARS-CoV-2 seropositive at baseline, limiting conclusions about previously exposed vaccinees.

Specimen: peripheral blood, collected 28 days after the second AZD1222 dose. Recombination linked TRBV7-3 to TRBJ1-5, with the identity of the D gene unclear. The sequence came from an adult who received the AZD1222 COVID-19 vaccine. The CDR3: CASSFTSNQPQHF. The bases are TGTGCCAGCAGCTTCACGAGCAATCAGCCCCAGCATTTT.